A single sample is the source of the 20 T cell receptor beta chains below, sequenced in a study of cytomegalovirus exposure and HLA in healthy donors. The assay was immunoSEQ multiplex PCR, and TCRdb's table has in-frame clones only and misses some. The table has over 50,000 clones, 92% seen once; the top ten hold approximately 5%. The sample comprised PBMCs. These receptor sequences come from a man between 18 and 35 years old in good health and CMV-seropositive.

The rearrangement uses TRBV30 and TRBJ1-2; the match to TRBD1 covers 7 bases. CDR3 size: 14 residues. Germline assignment: CDR1 GTSNPN and CDR2 SVGIG (reference sequence). Losses at the gene ends were 4 bases for V and 3 bases for J; bases not matched to a gene: 8. In nucleotides, the CDR3 is TGTGCCTGGATTCCTTTGGACAGGTACTATGGCTACACCTTC. Protein sequence: CAWIPLDRYYGYTF.

The chain has TRBV27 and TRBJ2-2; 10 nucleotides match TRBD1. The trim removed 5 bases at V and 1 base at J, leaving 13 bases unmatched. This CDR3 region has 19 residues. CDR1 is MNHEY and CDR2 is SMNVEV in the germline V gene (reference sequence). The CDR3 reads CASSLPPTGGMGNTGELFF. The CDR3 DNA sequence: TGTGCCAGCAGTCTTCCCCCGACAGGGGGCATGGGGAACACCGGGGAGCTGTTTTTT.

This chain joins TRBV6-5 and TRBJ1-1; no clear D gene. The CDR3 length is 13 residues. V was cut by 3 bases and J by 8 bases, with 13 bases left in between. Germline V gives CDR1 MNHEY, CDR2 SVGAGI. Here the CDR3 DNA reads TGTGCCAGCAGTTATCATGTGTCAGTGGAAGCTTTCTTT. This translates into CASSYHVSVEAFF.

In the case of this clone: Within the sample, other DNA sequences also encode this same CDR3. The chain has TRBV6-4 and TRBJ2-2; 7 nucleotides match TRBD2. The CDR3 totals 15 residues. Losses at the gene ends were 2 bases for V and 0 bases for J; bases not matched to a gene: 0. CDR1 is MRHNA and CDR2 is SNTAGT in the germline V gene. CDR3 nucleotides: TGTGCCAGCAGTGACGGACTAGCGAACACCGGGGAGCTGTTTTTT. This sequence encodes CASSDGLANTGELFF.

The chain has TRBV10-3 and TRBJ2-5, with 8 bases fitting TRBD1. Germline V CDR1 and CDR2: ENHRY, SYGVKD. The CDR3 loop spans 12 amino acids. Trimming at V came to 10 bases and at J to 4 bases, leaving 5 bases not matched to a gene. Written as DNA, the CDR3 is TGTGCCAGCCGACAGGGGCGAGAGACCCAGTACTTC. Translating it yields CASRQGRETQYF.

In nucleotides, the CDR3 is TGTGCCAGCAGGGGGGGACCCCGTTACGAGCAGTACTTC. Amino acid sequence: CASRGGPRYEQYF. This chain uses TRBV28 with TRBJ2-7; TRBD2 might be the D (6 bases). The CDR3 runs to 13 residues. Between the trimmed V and J ends, which lost 6 bases and 4 bases, there was a span of 13 bases. The germline gives CDR1 MDHEN, CDR2 SYDVKM.

V and J are TRBV7-6 and TRBJ2-5; 15 positions agree with TRBD2. V gave up 4 bases and J gave up 5 bases; unmatched junction bases: 14. The CDR3 length is 19 residues. CDR1 is SGHVS, CDR2 FNYEAQ, per germline. For the CDR3, the DNA is TGTGCCAGCAGCTCAAGGACTAGCGGGAGGGCCGCGGGTCGGGAGACCCAGTACTTC. Protein: CASSSRTSGRAAGRETQYF.

The chain is built from TRBV4-1 and TRBJ1-5; 9 positions match TRBD1. J lost 3 bases, V lost 5 bases, and 17 bases had no gene match. The CDR3 spans 19 residues. Germline assignment: CDR1 MGHRA and CDR2 YSYEKL. The CDR3 here is CASSSSILQGANLNQPQHF. The CDR3 coding sequence is TGCGCCAGCAGCTCTTCTATTTTACAGGGGGCGAATCTCAATCAGCCCCAGCATTTT.

The V and J genes are TRBV11-2 and TRBJ2-5, with D possibly matching TRBD2 (6 bases). Deletions cut 6 bases from V and 5 bases from J, with 25 bases between. The CDR3 extends over 17 amino acids. Germline CDR1 SGHAT, CDR2 FQNNGV. CDR3 amino acids: CASRSIRRRGSGETQYF. The CDR3 DNA sequence: TGTGCCAGCAGATCTATCCGGCGGAGGGGATCGGGTGAGACCCAGTACTTC.

This chain connects TRBV19 to TRBJ2-7, with D unresolved. V lost 3 bases and J 7 bases, leaving 10 bases between the germline ends. Germline-derived CDR1 and CDR2 are LNHDA and SQIVND (reference sequence). There are 12 residues in the CDR3. The CDR3 DNA follows: TGTGCCAGTAGTATGGTACCGCGGGAGCAGTACTTC. Protein sequence: CASSMVPREQYF.

V and J are TRBV28 and TRBJ2-3, with 7 bases identical to TRBD2. Germline V gene lookup returns CDR1 MDHEN and CDR2 SYDVKM. The CDR3 sequence is 16 residues long. Trimming took 5 bases from V and 0 from J; bases not matched to a gene: 8. The CDR3 spells CASSTGLVPSTDTQYF. CDR3 DNA sequence: TGTGCCAGCAGTACAGGACTAGTCCCTAGCACAGATACGCAGTATTTT.

The V and J genes are TRBV7-9 and TRBJ1-1; the match to TRBD1 covers 8 bases. Germline CDR1 is SEHNR and CDR2 is FQNEAQ (reference sequence). This CDR3 is 14 amino acids long. With 3 bases clipped from V and 5 bases from J, the junction kept 5 bases outside the gene matches. CDR3: CASSFQGARTEAFF. In DNA form, the CDR3 reads TGTGCCAGCAGCTTCCAGGGGGCGCGAACTGAAGCTTTCTTT.

The chain links TRBV5-1 to TRBJ2-1; possible D gene TRBD1, 6 bases. CDR3 length equals 14 residues. The V end was cut by 5 bases, the J end by 4 bases, with 13 bases between. Germline values: CDR1 SGHRS, CDR2 YFSETQ. The CDR3 DNA follows: TGCGCCAGCAGATATAATAGGGGGTACAATGAGCAGTTCTTC. This codes for CASRYNRGYNEQFF.

The chain recombines TRBV20-1 with TRBJ2-5; TRBD2 aligns across 8 bases. There are 11 residues in the CDR3. V shed 5 bases, J shed 4 bases, and the junction held 0 bases outside the gene matches. Germline V gene sequence: CDR1 DFQATT, CDR2 SNEGSKA (reference sequence). This CDR3 reads CSALAGETQYF. CDR3 nucleotides: TGCAGTGCTCTAGCGGGAGAGACCCAGTACTTC.

This sequence joins TRBV27 and TRBJ2-7, with D possibly being TRBD2 (6 bases). Germline V gene data show CDR1 as MNHEY and CDR2 as SMNVEV (reference sequence). V shed 3 bases and J shed 0 bases, with 9 bases lying between them. The CDR3 runs 14 residues. In DNA form, the CDR3 reads TGTGCCAGCAGTTTCGGGACTGCCTCCTACGAGCAGTACTTC. Translated, it gives CASSFGTASYEQYF.

The chain is built from TRBV19 and TRBJ1-5; 7 positions agree with TRBD1. The trim removed 5 bases at V and 6 bases at J, leaving 7 bases unmatched. The CDR3 totals 14 residues. Germline-derived CDR1 and CDR2 are LNHDA and SQIVND (reference sequence). As DNA, the CDR3 is TGTGCCAGTAGTTCTCCAGACAGGGTTCAGCCCCAGCATTTT. It encodes CASSSPDRVQPQHF.

V is TRBV4-1 and J is TRBJ2-7; D is perhaps TRBD1 (5 bases). Trimming took 1 base from V and 5 from J, leaving 12 bases between them. Germline loops: CDR1 MGHRA, CDR2 YSYEKL. The CDR3 is 14 amino acids. This CDR3 is CASSQVAGIDEQYF. The CDR3 region has the DNA TGCGCCAGCAGCCAAGTGGCAGGGATCGACGAGCAGTACTTC.

In this sample, this clone turned up once. The J gene is TRBJ2-5, the V gene TRBV28, with 10 nucleotides matching TRBD1. Losses at the gene ends were 2 bases for V and 2 bases for J; bases not matched to a gene: 8. The CDR3 length is 17 residues. CDR1 is MDHEN and CDR2 is SYDVKM in the germline V gene. CDR3 nucleotides: TGTGCCAGCAGTTTAGGGGCCGGGACAGGGGTACAAGAGACCCAGTACTTC. This translates into CASSLGAGTGVQETQYF.

The J gene is TRBJ2-5, the V gene TRBV2, with 11 bases identical to TRBD2. The CDR3 totals 17 residues. In germline, CDR1 is SNHLY, CDR2 FYNNEI. J was trimmed by 0 bases and V by 1 base; bases with no gene match: 4. The CDR3 region is CASSEDLAGGYQETQYF. As DNA, the CDR3 is TGTGCCAGCAGTGAAGACTTAGCGGGAGGGTACCAAGAGACCCAGTACTTC.

V and J are TRBV6-1 and TRBJ1-1; possibly TRBD1 for D (6 bases). The CDR3 loop spans 14 amino acids. Germline V gene data show CDR1 as MNHNS and CDR2 as SASEGT. With 6 bases removed from V and 4 bases from J, the gap between germline ends came to 15 bases. CDR3 loop: CASRDQGRTTEAFF. CDR3 coding DNA: TGTGCCAGCAGAGACCAGGGGAGAACCACTGAAGCTTTCTTT.